This T cell receptor (beta chain) was retrieved from a study of sequential checkpoint blockade in melanoma. In the study overall: Maintenance nivolumab came after either treatment sequence.

Produced via immunoSEQ multiplex PCR; TCRdb's table is partial and in-frame only. The repertoire holds about 4,600 clones, 50% to 60% seen once, with approximately 23% in the top ten. J gave up 3 bases and V 4 bases, and 4 bases lay outside the gene matches. The germline V gene encodes CDR1 SGHDT and CDR2 YYEEEE. The CDR3 has 14 amino acids. Treatment denoted: randomized to nivolumab then ipilimumab (arm A) or the reverse (arm B). DNA-damaging chemotherapy had not been given to any patient beforehand. This TCR was sampled from a human donor with melanoma. This chain joins TRBV5-6 and TRBJ1-2, with 9 bases identical to TRBD1. Sequenced here: CD8+ T cells sorted from blood (inferred from file names), sampled from a patient given nivolumab and ipilimumab in sequence. The CDR3 protein is CASSPGTGHYGYTF. The CDR3 region has the DNA TGTGCCAGCAGCCCAGGGACAGGGCACTATGGCTACACCTTC.